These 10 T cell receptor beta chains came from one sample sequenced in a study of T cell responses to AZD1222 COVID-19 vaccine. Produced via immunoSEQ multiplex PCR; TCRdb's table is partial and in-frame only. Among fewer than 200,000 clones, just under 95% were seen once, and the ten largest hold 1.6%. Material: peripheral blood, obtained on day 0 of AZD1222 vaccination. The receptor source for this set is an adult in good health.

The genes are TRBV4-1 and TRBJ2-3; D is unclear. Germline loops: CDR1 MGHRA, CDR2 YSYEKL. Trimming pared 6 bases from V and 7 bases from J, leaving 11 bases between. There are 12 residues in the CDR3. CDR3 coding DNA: TGCGCCAGCAGAACACCGGGTAATACGCAGTATTTT. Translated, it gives CASRTPGNTQYF.

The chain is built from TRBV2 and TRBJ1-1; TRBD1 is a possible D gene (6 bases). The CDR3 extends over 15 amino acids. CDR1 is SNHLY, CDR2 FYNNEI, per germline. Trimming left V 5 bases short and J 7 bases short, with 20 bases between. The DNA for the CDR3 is TGTGCCAGCAGTCCCCCTCCTGACAGGCTGCGTGAAGCTTTCTTT. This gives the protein CASSPPPDRLREAFF. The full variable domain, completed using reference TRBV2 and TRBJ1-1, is EPEVTQTPSHQVTQMGQEVILRCVPISNHLYFYWYRQILGQKVEFLVSFYNNEISEKSEIFDDQFSVERPDGSNFTLKIRSTKLEDSAMYFCASSPPPDRLREAFFGQGTRLTVV.

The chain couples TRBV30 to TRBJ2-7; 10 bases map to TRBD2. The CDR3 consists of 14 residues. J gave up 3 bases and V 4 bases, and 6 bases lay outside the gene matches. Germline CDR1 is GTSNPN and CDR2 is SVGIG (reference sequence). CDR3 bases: TGTGCCTGGAAACGGGGGACTAGCGACTACGAGCAGTACTTC. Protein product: CAWKRGTSDYEQYF.

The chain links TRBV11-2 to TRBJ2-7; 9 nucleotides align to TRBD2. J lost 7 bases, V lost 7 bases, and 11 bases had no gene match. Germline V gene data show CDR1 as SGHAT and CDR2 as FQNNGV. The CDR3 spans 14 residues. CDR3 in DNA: TGTGCCAGCATGGGCGGGACTAGCTTTGGGGAGCAGTACTTC. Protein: CASMGGTSFGEQYF.

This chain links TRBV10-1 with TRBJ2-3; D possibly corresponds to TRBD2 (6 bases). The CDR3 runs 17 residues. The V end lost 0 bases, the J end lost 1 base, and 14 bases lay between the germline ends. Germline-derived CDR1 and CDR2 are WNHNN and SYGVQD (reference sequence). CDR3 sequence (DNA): TGCGCCAGCAGTGAGTCCGTGAGCGGACTACGCACAGATACGCAGTATTTT. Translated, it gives CASSESVSGLRTDTQYF.

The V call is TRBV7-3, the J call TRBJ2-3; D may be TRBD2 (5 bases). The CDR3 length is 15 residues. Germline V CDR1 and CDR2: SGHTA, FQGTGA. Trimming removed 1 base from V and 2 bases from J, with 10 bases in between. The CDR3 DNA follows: TGTGCCAGCAGCTTAAGCGGGCTTAACACAGATACGCAGTATTTT. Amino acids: CASSLSGLNTDTQYF.

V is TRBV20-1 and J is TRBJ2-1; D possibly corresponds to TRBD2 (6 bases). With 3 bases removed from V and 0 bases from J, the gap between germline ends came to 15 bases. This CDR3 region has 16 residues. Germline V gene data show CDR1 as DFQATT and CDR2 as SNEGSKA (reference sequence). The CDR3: CSASYGAGSSYNEQFF. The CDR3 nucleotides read TGCAGTGCTAGTTATGGCGCCGGGAGCTCCTACAATGAGCAGTTCTTC.

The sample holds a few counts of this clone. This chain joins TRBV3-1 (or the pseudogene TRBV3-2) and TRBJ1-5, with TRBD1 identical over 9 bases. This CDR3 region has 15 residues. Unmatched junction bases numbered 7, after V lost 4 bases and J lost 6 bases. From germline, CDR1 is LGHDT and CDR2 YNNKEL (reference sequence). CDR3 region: CASSPSDRGSQPQHF. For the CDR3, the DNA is TGTGCCAGCAGCCCAAGTGACAGGGGGAGTCAGCCCCAGCATTTT.

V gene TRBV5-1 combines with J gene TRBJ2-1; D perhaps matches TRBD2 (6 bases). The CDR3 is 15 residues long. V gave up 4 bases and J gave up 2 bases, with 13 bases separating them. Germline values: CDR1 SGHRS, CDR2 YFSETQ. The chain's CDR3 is CASSPVAAPYNEQFF. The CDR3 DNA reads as TGCGCCAGCAGCCCGGTAGCGGCACCCTACAATGAGCAGTTCTTC.

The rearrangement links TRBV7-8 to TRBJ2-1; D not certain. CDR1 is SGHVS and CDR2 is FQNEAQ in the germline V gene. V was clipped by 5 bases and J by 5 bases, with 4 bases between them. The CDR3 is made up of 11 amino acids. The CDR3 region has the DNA TGTGCCAGCAGCGCCAACAATGAGCAGTTCTTC. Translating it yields CASSANNEQFF.